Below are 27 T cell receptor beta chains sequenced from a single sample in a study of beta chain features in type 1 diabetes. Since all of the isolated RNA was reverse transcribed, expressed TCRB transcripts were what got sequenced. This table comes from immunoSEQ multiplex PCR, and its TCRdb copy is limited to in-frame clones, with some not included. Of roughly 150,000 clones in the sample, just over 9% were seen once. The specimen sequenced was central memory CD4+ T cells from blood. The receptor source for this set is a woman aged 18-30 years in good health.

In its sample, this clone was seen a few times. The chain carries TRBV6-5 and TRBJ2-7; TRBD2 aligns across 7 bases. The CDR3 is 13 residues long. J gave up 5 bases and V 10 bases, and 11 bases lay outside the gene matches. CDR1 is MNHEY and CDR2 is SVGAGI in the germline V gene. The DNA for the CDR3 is TGTGCCACCGCCTGGTTGGGAGGGAACGAGCAGTACTTC. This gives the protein CATAWLGGNEQYF.

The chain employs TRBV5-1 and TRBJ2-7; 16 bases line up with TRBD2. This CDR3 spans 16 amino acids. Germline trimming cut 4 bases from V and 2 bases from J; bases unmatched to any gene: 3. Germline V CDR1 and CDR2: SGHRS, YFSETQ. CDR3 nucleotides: TGCGCCAGCAGCCTAGGGACTAGCGGGAGGGCCTACGAGCAGTACTTC. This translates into CASSLGTSGRAYEQYF.

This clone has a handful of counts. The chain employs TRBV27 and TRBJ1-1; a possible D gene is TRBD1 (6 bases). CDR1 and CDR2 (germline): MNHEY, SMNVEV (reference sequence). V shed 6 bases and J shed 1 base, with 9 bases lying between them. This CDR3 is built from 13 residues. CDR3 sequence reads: CASRTQGNTEAFF. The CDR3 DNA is TGTGCCAGCAGGACACAGGGGAACACTGAAGCTTTCTTT.

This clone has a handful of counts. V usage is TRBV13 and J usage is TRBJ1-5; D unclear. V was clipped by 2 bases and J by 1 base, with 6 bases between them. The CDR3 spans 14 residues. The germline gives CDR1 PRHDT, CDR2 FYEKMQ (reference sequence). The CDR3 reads CASSLRRSNQPQHF. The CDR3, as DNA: TGTGCCAGCAGCTTAAGGAGAAGCAATCAGCCCCAGCATTTT.

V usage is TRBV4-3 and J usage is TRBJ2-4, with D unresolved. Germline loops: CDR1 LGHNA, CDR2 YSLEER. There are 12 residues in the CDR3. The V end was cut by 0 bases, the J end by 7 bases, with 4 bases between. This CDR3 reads CASSQDRNIQYF. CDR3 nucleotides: TGCGCCAGCAGCCAAGATCGGAACATTCAGTACTTC.

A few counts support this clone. The CDR3 DNA follows: TGTGCCTGGAGTTGGGGGGGAGGGAATGAGCAGTTCTTC. Protein: CAWSWGGGNEQFF. The chain carries TRBV30 and TRBJ2-1, with 7 nucleotides matching TRBD2. CDR3 size: 13 residues. The V segment lost 2 bases and the J segment 7 bases; nucleotides outside the gene matches: 5. Germline V gene sequence: CDR1 GTSNPN, CDR2 SVGIG (reference sequence).

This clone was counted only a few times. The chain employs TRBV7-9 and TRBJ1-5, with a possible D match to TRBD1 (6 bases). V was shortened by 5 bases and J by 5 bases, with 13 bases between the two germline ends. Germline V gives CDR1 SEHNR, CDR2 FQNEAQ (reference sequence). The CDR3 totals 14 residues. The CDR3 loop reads CASSQGGAYQPQHF. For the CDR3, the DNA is TGTGCCAGCAGCCAAGGGGGAGCCTATCAGCCCCAGCATTTT.

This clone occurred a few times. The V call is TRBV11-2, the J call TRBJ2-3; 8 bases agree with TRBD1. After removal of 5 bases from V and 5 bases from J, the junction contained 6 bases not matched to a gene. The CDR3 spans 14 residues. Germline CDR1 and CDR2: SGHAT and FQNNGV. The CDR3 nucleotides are TGTGCCAGCAGCACGAGACAGGGGAGAGATACGCAGTATTTT. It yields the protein CASSTRQGRDTQYF.

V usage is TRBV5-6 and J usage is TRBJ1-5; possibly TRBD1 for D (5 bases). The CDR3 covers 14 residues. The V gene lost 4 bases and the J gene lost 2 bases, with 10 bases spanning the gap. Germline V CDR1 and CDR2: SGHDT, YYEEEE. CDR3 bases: TGTGCCAGCAGCAAAGGGGTCGGCAATCAGCCCCAGCATTTT. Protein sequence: CASSKGVGNQPQHF.

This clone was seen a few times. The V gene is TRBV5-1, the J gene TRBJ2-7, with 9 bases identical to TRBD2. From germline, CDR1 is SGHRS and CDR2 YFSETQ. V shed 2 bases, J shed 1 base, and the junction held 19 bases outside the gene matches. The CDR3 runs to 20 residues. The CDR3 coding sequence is TGCGCCAGCAGCTTCGGGAATGCTAATCTTAGCGGGGGCCCTTCCTACGAGCAGTACTTC. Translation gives CASSFGNANLSGGPSYEQYF.

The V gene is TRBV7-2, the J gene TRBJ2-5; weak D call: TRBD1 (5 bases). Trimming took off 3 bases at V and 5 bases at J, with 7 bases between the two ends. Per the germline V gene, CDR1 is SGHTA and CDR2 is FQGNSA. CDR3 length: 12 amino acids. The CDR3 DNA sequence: TGTGCCAGCAGCTTCAGGGCGGAGACCCAGTACTTC. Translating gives CASSFRAETQYF. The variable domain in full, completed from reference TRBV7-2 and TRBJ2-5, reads GAGVSQSPSNKVTEKGKDVELRCDPISGHTALYWYRQSLGQGLEFLIYFQGNSAPDKSGLPSDRFSAERTGGSVSTLTIQRTQQEDSAVYLCASSFRAETQYFGPGTRLLVL.

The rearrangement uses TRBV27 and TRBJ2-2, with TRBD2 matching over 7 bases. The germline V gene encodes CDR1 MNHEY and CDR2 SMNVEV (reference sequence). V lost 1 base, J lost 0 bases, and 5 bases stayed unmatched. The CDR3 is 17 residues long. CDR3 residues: CASSLFGRGSNTGELFF. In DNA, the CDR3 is TGTGCCAGCAGTTTATTCGGGCGGGGGTCGAACACCGGGGAGCTGTTTTTT.

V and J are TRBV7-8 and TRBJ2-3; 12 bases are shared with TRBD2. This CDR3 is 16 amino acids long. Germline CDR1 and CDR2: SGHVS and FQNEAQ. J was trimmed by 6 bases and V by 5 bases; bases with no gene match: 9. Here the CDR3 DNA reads TGTGCCAGCAGCAACAGCGGACTAGCGGGAAAGGATACGCAGTATTTT. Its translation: CASSNSGLAGKDTQYF.

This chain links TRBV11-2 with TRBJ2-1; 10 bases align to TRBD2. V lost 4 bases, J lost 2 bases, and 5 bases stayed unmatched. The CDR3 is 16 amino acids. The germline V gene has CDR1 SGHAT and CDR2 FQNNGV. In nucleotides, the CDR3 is TGTGCCAGCAGCTCACTTCTAGCGGGAGCCTACAATGAGCAGTTCTTC. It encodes CASSSLLAGAYNEQFF.

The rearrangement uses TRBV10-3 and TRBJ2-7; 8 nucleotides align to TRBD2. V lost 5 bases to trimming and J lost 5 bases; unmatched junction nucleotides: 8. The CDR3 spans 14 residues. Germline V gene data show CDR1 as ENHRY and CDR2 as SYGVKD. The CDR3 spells CAISSSGSAHEQYF. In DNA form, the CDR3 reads TGTGCCATCAGTTCAAGCGGGAGTGCCCACGAGCAGTACTTC.

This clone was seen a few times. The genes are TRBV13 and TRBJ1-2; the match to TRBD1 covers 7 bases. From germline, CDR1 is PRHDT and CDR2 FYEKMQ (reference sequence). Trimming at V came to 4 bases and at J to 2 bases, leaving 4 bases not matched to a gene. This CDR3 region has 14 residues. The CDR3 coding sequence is TGTGCCAGCAGCTCGGGACAGATAAACTATGGCTACACCTTC. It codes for CASSSGQINYGYTF.

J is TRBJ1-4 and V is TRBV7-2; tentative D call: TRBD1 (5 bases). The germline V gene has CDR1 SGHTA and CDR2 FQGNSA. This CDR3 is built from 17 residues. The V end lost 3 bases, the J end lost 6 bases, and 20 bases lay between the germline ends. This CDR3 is CASSLISGTGEDEKLFF. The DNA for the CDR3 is TGTGCCAGCAGCTTGATATCCGGGACCGGGGAGGATGAAAAACTGTTTTTT.

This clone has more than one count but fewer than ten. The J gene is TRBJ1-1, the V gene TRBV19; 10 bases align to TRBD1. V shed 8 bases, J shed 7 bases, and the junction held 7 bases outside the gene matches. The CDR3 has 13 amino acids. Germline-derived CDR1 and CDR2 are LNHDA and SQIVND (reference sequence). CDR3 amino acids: CASEGTGAVEAFF. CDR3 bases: TGTGCCAGTGAGGGGACAGGGGCCGTTGAAGCTTTCTTT.

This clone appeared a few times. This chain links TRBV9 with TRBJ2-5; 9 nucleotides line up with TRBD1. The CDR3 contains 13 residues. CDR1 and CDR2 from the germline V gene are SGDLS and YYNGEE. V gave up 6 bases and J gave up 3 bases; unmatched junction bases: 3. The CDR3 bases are TGTGCCAGCACCCGGACAGGGGAAGAGACCCAGTACTTC. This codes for CASTRTGEETQYF.

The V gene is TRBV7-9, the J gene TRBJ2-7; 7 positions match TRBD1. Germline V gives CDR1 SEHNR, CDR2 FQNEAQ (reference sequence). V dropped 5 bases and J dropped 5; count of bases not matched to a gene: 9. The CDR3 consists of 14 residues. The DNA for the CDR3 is TGTGCCAGCAGCGCGACAGGGCAAATCCACGAGCAGTACTTC. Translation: CASSATGQIHEQYF.

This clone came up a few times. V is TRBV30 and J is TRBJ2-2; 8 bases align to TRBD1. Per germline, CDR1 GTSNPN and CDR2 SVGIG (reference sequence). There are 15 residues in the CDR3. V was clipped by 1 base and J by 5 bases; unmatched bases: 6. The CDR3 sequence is CAWSGRTGSTGELFF. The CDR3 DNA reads TGTGCCTGGAGTGGTAGGACAGGGAGTACCGGGGAGCTGTTTTTT.

Here the CDR3 reads CASSAGTGGTKQYF. In nucleotides, the CDR3 is TGTGCCAGCAGCGCCGGGACAGGGGGCACAAAGCAGTACTTC. The V gene is TRBV9, the J gene TRBJ2-7; the match to TRBD1 covers 12 bases. Per the germline V gene, CDR1 is SGDLS and CDR2 is YYNGEE. With 3 bases clipped from V and 8 bases from J, the junction kept 6 bases outside the gene matches. The CDR3 has 14 residues.

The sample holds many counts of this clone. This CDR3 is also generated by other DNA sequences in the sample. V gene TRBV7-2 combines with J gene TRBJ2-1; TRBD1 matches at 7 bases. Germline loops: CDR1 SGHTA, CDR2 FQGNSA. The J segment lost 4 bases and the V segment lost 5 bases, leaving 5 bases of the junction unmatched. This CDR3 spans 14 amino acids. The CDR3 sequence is CASSPRDRYNEQFF. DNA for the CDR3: TGTGCCAGCAGCCCCCGGGACAGATACAATGAGCAGTTCTTC. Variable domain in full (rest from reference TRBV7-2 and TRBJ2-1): GAGVSQSPSNKVTEKGKDVELRCDPISGHTALYWYRQSLGQGLEFLIYFQGNSAPDKSGLPSDRFSAERTGGSVSTLTIQRTQQEDSAVYLCASSPRDRYNEQFFGPGTRLTVL.

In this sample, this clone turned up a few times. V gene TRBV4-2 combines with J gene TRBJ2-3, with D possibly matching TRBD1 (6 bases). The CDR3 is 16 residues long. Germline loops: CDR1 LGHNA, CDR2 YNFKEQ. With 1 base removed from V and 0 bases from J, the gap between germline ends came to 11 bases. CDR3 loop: CASSQVGTTSTDTQYF. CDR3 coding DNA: TGTGCCAGCAGCCAAGTTGGGACAACTAGCACAGATACGCAGTATTTT.

The CDR3 sequence: CASSFNQDSKNIQYF. The CDR3 DNA sequence: TGTGCCAGCAGCTTTAACCAGGACAGCAAAAACATTCAGTACTTC. The chain links TRBV11-2 to TRBJ2-4; possible D gene TRBD1, 6 bases. This CDR3 is 15 amino acids long. Germline CDR1 and CDR2: SGHAT and FQNNGV. The V end lost 3 bases, the J end lost 3 bases, and 12 bases lay between the germline ends.

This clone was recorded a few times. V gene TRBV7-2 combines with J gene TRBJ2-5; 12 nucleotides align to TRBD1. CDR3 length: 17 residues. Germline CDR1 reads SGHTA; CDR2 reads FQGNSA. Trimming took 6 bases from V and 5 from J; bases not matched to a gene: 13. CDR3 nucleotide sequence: TGTGCCAGCAGTTTCGTAATGCCGGGACAGGGGGCGGAGACCCAGTACTTC. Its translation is CASSFVMPGQGAETQYF.

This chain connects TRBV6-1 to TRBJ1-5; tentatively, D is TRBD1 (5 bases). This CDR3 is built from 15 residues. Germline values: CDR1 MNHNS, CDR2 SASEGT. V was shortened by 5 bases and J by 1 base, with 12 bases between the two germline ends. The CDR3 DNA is TGTGCCAGCAGTCCCCAGGGAGGAAGCAATCAGCCCCAGCATTTT. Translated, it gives CASSPQGGSNQPQHF.